This T cell receptor beta chain comes out of a study of blood T cell repertoires in COVID-19. The overall study: Samples came from the United States, Italy and Spain, spanning acute and convalescent COVID-19. In each case, the material was cDNA or gDNA derived from T cells, B-cell-depleted T cells, or PBMCs.

Source study methods: Amplification from reference gene primers served as the basis for estimated nucleated cell counts. Using immunoSEQ multiplex PCR, the repertoire was profiled, and TCRdb retains in-frame clones only, with some absent. V and J calls and clone size are copied from that table; D and trimming were computed from the DNA. The table shows 400,000 to 450,000 clones, with 70% to 90% occurring only once. With 0 bases removed from V and 5 bases from J, the gap between germline ends came to 9 bases. The CDR3 has 15 amino acids. The germline CDR1 and CDR2 sequences are SGHRS and YFSETQ. The clonotype comes from a woman under 40 with active or convalescent COVID-19. Sequenced material: peripheral blood. The chain uses TRBV5-1 and TRBJ1-6; tentative D call: TRBD1 (5 bases). CDR3 region: CASSLASGNNSPLHF. The CDR3 DNA reads TGCGCCAGCAGCTTGGCGTCAGGGAATAATTCACCCCTCCACTTT.